This T cell receptor beta chain was identified during a study of blood T cell repertoires in COVID-19. For the study at large: The United States, Italy and Spain were the sources of the acute and convalescent COVID-19 samples.

The method was immunoSEQ multiplex PCR; TCRdb's version includes in-frame clones alone and lacks a portion of them. Of 200,000 to 250,000 clones listed, approximately 80% are singletons. Each participant's cohort was designated according to participant-reported clinical history. Material for sequencing was PBMCs or T cells enriched from blood (not recorded which). The source of this sequence is a woman aged 40 to 55 with acute COVID-19.

CDR3: CASSPRQGSGNTIYF. CDR3 bases: TGTGCCAGCTCACCCCGACAGGGCTCTGGAAACACCATATATTTT. V and J are TRBV18 and TRBJ1-3; 7 nucleotides match TRBD1. This CDR3 contains 15 residues. J lost 0 bases, V lost 3 bases, and 2 bases had no gene match. The germline V gene encodes CDR1 KGHSH and CDR2 LQKENI.